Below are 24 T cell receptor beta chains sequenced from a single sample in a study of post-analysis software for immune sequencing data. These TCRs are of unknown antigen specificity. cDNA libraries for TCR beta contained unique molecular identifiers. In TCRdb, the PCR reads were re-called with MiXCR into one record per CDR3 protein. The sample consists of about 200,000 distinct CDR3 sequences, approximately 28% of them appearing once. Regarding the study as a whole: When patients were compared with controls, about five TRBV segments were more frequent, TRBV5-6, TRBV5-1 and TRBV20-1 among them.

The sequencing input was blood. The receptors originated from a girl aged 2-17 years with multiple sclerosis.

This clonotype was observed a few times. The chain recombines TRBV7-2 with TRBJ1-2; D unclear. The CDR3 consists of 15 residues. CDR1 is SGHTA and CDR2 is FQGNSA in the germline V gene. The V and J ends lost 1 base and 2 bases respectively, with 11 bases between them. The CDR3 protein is CASSLVGIGNYGYTF. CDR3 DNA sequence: TGTGCCAGCAGCTTAGTGGGTATAGGGAACTATGGCTACACCTTC.

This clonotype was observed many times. The chain's CDR3 is CASSLGSRYTF. The CDR3 DNA reads as TGTGCCAGCAGCTTAGGATCACGATACACCTTC. The chain carries TRBV7-9 and TRBJ1-2; D gene unclear. The V gene's germline CDR1 is SEHNR and CDR2 FQNEAQ (reference sequence). V lost 1 base and J lost 11, with 8 bases in between. There are 11 residues in the CDR3.

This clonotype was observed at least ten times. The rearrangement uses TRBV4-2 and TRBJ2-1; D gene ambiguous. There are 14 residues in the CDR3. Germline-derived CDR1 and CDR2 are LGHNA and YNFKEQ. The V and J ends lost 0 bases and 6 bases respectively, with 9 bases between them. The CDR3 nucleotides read TGTGCCAGCAGCCAAGACGGGCAGGTCAATGAGCAGTTCTTC. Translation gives CASSQDGQVNEQFF.

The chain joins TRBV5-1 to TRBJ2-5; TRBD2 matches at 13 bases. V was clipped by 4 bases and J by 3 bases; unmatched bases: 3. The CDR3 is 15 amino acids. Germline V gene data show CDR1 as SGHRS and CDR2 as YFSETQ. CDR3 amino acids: CASSAGTSGKETQYF. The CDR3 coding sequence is TGCGCCAGCAGCGCGGGGACTAGCGGGAAAGAGACCCAGTACTTC.

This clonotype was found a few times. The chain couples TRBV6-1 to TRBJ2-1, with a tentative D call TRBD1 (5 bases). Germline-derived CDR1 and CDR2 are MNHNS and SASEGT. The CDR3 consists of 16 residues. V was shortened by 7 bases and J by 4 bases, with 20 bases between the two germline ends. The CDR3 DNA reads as TGTGCCAGCAAAATTTTCCAAGGGGATTTTTACAATGAGCAGTTCTTC. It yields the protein CASKIFQGDFYNEQFF.

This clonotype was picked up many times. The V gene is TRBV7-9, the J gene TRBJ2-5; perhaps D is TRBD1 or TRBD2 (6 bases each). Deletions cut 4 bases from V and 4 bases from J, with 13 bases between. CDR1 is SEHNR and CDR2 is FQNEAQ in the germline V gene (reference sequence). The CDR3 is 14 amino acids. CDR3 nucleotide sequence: TGTGCCAGCAGCTCCGGGGGCAACGTAGAGACCCAGTACTTC. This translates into CASSSGGNVETQYF.

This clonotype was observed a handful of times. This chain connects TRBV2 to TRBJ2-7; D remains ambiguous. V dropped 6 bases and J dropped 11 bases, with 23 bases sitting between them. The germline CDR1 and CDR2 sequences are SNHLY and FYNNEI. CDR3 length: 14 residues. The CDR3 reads CASRDGQDGGFEYF. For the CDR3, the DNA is TGTGCCAGCAGGGATGGGCAGGATGGTGGATTCGAGTACTTC.

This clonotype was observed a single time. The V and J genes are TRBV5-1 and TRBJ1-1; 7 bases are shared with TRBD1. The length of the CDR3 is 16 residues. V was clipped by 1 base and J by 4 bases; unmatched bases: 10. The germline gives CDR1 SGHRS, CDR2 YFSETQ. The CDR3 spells CASSLYRDRWGTEAFF. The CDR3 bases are TGCGCCAGCAGCTTGTACCGGGACAGATGGGGCACTGAAGCTTTCTTT.

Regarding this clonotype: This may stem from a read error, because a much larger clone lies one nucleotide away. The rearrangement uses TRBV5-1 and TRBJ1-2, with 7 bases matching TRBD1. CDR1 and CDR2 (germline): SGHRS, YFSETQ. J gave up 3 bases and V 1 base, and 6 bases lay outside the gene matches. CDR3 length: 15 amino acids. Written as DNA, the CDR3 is TGCGCCAGCAGCTTGTATACAGGGGTCGACTATGGCTACACCTTC. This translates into CASSLYTGVDYGYTF.

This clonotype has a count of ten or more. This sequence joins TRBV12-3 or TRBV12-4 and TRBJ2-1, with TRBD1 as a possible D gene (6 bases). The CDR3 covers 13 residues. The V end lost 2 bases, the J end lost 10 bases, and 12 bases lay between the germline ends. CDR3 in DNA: TGTGCCAGCAGTTTAAGGGGACAACTGGAGCAGTTCTTC. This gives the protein CASSLRGQLEQFF.

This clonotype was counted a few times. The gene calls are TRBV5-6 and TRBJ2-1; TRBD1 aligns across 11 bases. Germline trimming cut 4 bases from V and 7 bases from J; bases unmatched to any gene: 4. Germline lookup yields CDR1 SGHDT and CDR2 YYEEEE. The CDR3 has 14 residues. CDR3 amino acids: CASSDGQGANEQFF. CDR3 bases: TGTGCCAGCAGCGACGGACAGGGGGCAAATGAGCAGTTCTTC.

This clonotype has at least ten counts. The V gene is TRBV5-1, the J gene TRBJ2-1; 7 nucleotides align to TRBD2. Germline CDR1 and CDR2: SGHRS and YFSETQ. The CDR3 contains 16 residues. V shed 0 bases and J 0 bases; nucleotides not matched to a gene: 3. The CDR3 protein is CASSLVGGVSYNEQFF. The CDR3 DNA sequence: TGCGCCAGCAGCTTGGTGGGGGGGGTCTCCTACAATGAGCAGTTCTTC.

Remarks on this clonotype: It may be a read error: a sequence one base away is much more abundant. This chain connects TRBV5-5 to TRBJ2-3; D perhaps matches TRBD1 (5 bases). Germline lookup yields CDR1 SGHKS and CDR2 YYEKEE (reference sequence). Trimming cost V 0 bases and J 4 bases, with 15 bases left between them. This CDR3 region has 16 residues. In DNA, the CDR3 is TGTGCCAGCAGCTTGGCCAGAAAGGGGTGCGCAGATACGCAGTATTTT. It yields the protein CASSLARKGCADTQYF.

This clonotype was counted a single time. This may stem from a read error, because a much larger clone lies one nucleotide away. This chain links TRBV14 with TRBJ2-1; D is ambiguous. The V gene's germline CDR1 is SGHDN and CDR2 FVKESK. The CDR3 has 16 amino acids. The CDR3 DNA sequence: TGTGCCAGCAGCCAATCTACCAGAGCCTCCTACAATGAGGAGTTCTTC. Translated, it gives CASSQSTRASYNEEFF.

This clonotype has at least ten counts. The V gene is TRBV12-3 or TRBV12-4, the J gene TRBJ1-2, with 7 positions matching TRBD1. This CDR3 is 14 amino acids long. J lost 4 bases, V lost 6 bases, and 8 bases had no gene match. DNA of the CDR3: TGTGCCAGCAGACCGCTTCAGGGGGGCTATGGCTACACCTTC. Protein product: CASRPLQGGYGYTF.

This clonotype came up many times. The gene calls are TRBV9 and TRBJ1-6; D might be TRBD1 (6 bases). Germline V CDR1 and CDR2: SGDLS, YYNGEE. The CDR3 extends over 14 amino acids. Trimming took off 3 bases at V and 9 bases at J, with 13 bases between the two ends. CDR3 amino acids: CASSAGGAASPLHF. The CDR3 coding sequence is TGTGCCAGCAGCGCCGGGGGGGCCGCTTCACCCCTCCACTTT.

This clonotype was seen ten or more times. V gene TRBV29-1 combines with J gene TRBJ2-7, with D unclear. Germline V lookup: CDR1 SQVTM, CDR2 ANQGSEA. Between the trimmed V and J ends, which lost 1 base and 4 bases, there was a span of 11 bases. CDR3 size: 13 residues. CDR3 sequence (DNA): TGCAGCGTTGAAGTAAGGCCGATGTACGAGCAGTACTTC. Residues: CSVEVRPMYEQYF.

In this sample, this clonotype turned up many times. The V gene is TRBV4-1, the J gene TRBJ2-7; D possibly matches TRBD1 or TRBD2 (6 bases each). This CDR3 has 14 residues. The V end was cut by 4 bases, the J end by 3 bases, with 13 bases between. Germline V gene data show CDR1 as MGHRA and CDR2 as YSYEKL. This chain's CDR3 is CASSPRGSGYEQYF. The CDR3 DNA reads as TGCGCCAGCAGCCCCAGGGGTAGCGGCTACGAGCAGTACTTC.

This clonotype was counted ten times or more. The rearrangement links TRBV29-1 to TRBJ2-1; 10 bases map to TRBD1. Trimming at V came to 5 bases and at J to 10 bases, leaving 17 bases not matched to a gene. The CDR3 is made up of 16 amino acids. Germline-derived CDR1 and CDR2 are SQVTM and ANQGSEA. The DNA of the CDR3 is TGCAGCGTTATCAGAATCCGGGACAGGGGAGGACGGGAGCAGTTCTTC. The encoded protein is CSVIRIRDRGGREQFF.

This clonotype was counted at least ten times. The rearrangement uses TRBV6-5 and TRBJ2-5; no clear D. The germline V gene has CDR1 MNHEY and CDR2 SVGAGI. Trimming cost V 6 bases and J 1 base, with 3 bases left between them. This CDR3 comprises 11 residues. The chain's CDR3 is CASRLQETQYF. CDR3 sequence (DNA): TGTGCCAGCAGGCTCCAAGAGACCCAGTACTTC.

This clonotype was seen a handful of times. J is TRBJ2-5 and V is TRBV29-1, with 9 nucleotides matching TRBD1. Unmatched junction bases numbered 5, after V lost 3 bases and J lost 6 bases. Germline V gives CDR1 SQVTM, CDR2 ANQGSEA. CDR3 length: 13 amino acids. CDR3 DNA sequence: TGCAGCGTTGATACAGGGGGCAGGCAGACCCAGTACTTC. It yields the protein CSVDTGGRQTQYF.

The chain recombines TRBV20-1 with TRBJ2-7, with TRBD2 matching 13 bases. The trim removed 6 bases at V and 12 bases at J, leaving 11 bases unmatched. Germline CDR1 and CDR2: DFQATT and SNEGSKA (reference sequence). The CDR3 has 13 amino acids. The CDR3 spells CSAPTSGGNIRYF. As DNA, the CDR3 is TGCAGTGCCCCGACTAGCGGGGGGAACATTCGGTACTTC.

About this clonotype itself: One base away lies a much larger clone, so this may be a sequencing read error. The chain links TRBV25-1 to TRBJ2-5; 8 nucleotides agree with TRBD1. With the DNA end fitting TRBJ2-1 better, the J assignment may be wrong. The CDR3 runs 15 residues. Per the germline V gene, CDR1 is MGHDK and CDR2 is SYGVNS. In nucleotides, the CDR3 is TGTGCCAGCAGTGATCTCGGACAGGGCCAAGAGACCCAGTTCTTC. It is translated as CASSDLGQGQETQFF.

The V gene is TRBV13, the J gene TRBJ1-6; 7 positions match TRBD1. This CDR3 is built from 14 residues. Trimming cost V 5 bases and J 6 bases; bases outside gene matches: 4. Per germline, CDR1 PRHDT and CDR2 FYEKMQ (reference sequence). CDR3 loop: CASSDGTVNSPLHF. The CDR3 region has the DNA TGTGCCAGCAGCGACGGGACAGTTAATTCACCCCTCCACTTT.